This TCR beta chain appears in the sequencing data of a study of response to subunit inactivated influenza vaccine. From the RT-PCR reads, TCRdb called clonotypes with MiXCR, one entry per CDR3 protein. Of around 650,000 distinct CDR3 sequences in the sample, around a sixth were seen once. This CDR3 is 11 amino acids long. V shed 7 bases and J shed 5 bases, with 11 bases lying between them. The germline V gene has CDR1 SQVTM and CDR2 ANQGSEA. This chain joins TRBV29-1 and TRBJ2-5; D not certain. Sequences were derived from PBMCs from blood, sampled 12 days after vaccination. This sequence was found in a man over 45 who received an inactivated influenza vaccine. CDR3 coding DNA: TGCAGCGGGAATATCAGGGAGACCCAGTACTTC. Protein: CSGNIRETQYF.